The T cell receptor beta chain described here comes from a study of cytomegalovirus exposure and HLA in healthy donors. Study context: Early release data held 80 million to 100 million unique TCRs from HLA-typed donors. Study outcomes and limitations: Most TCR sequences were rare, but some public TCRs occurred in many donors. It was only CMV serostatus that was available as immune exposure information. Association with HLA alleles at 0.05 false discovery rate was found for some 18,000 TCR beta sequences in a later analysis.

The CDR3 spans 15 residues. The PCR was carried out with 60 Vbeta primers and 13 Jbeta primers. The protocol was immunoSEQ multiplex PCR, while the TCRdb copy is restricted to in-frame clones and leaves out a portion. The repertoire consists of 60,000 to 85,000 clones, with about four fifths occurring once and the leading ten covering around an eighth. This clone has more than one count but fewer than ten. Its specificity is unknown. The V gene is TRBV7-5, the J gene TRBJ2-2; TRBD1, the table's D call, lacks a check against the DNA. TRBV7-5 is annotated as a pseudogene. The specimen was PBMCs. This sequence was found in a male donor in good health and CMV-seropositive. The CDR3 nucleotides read TGTGTCAGAAGCTTATGGACAGAGAACACCGGGGAGCTGTTTTTT. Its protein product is CVRSLWTENTGELFF.